These 17 T cell receptor beta chains were sequenced from one sample in a study of shared clonotypes between healthy human individuals. Assay: immunoSEQ multiplex PCR; the TCRdb copy retains only in-frame clones and omits some. The sample lists about 190,000 clones, approximately 60% seen once, with 8% to 13% in the top ten. Sequencing input: memory CD4+ T cells sorted from blood. Subset reported: CD45RA-negative fraction. The receptors shown here come from a man aged 30 to 39 in good health.

The V call is TRBV30, the J call TRBJ2-4; perhaps TRBD2 as D (6 bases). Between the trimmed V and J ends, which lost 3 bases and 8 bases, there was a span of 20 bases. CDR1 and CDR2 (germline): GTSNPN, SVGIG (reference sequence). The CDR3 length is 15 residues. CDR3 sequence: CAWSQSREGRDIQYF. DNA of the CDR3: TGTGCCTGGAGCCAATCGCGGGAAGGCAGGGACATTCAGTACTTC.

This clone was detected once. The chain recombines TRBV27 with TRBJ2-7; D is unclear. Trimming left V 6 bases short and J 6 bases short, with 18 bases between. Germline CDR1 and CDR2: MNHEY and SMNVEV (reference sequence). The length of the CDR3 is 14 residues. The CDR3 sequence: CASRFGPNPSEQYF. The CDR3 DNA reads TGTGCCAGCAGGTTTGGACCGAACCCCTCCGAGCAGTACTTC.

This chain connects TRBV6-1 to TRBJ2-1; the match to TRBD1 covers 8 bases. This CDR3 spans 14 amino acids. Germline V CDR1 and CDR2: MNHNS, SASEGT. The ends lost 2 bases at V and 8 bases at J; junction bases unmatched: 5. CDR3 sequence (DNA): TGTGCCAGCAGTGAAACATACAGGGGGTATGAGCAGTTCTTC. Protein product: CASSETYRGYEQFF.

The chain carries TRBV5-1 and TRBJ2-3, with TRBD1 matching over 9 bases. Germline V gene lookup returns CDR1 SGHRS and CDR2 YFSETQ. The CDR3 loop spans 15 amino acids. Trimming took 5 bases from V and 4 from J; bases not matched to a gene: 8. The CDR3 here is CASSPGTGFSDTQYF. DNA for the CDR3: TGCGCCAGCAGTCCCGGGACAGGGTTTTCAGATACGCAGTATTTT.

The chain has TRBV18 and TRBJ2-5; a possible D gene is TRBD1 (6 bases). V was trimmed by 4 bases and J by 2 bases, leaving 11 bases between them. CDR3 length equals 14 residues. CDR1 is KGHSH and CDR2 is LQKENI in the germline V gene. The CDR3 sequence: CASSLRDTQETQYF. The CDR3 region has the DNA TGTGCCAGCTCACTCCGGGACACTCAAGAGACCCAGTACTTC.

V is TRBV5-1 and J is TRBJ1-2; D not certain. Germline V gene lookup returns CDR1 SGHRS and CDR2 YFSETQ. V lost 5 bases and J lost 4, with 12 bases in between. The CDR3 length is 13 residues. This CDR3 is CASRLSRVYGYTF. The DNA for the CDR3 is TGCGCCAGCAGGTTGTCGCGGGTCTATGGCTACACCTTC.

This chain links TRBV11-3 with TRBJ2-1, with 15 bases that match TRBD2. Trimming removed 5 bases from V and 4 bases from J; junction bases left unmatched: 3. Germline V lookup: CDR1 SGHNT, CDR2 YENEEA. The CDR3 loop spans 16 amino acids. CDR3 sequence reads: CASSLGLAGGYNEQFF. CDR3 coding DNA: TGTGCCAGCAGCCTAGGACTAGCGGGGGGGTACAATGAGCAGTTCTTC.

The rearrangement links TRBV27 to TRBJ2-7; 7 nucleotides agree with TRBD2. This CDR3 comprises 15 residues. The V and J ends lost 5 bases and 3 bases, in that order; junction bases with no gene match: 10. Germline V gene data show CDR1 as MNHEY and CDR2 as SMNVEV (reference sequence). The CDR3 sequence is CASSTNVLASYEQYF. CDR3 DNA sequence: TGTGCCAGCAGTACCAACGTACTAGCGAGCTACGAGCAGTACTTC.

The genes are TRBV2 and TRBJ1-1, with a tentative D call TRBD1 (5 bases). CDR1 is SNHLY and CDR2 is FYNNEI in the germline V gene. V was pared by 4 bases and J by 3 bases, with 15 bases between. The CDR3 has 15 residues. This chain's CDR3 is CASSVFGTRDTEAFF. The CDR3 nucleotides read TGTGCCAGCAGTGTTTTTGGGACCCGGGACACTGAAGCTTTCTTT.

The chain combines TRBV6-5 with TRBJ2-1; weak D call: TRBD2 (5 bases). CDR1 MNHEY and CDR2 SVGAGI come from the germline V gene. Trimming cost V 5 bases and J 0 bases, with 11 bases left between them. This CDR3 spans 15 amino acids. The CDR3 loop reads CASSTSGSSYNEQFF. The CDR3 DNA is TGTGCCAGCAGTACAAGCGGAAGCTCCTACAATGAGCAGTTCTTC.

This clone has only a few counts. The chain employs TRBV2 and TRBJ2-4; 8 bases match TRBD2. V was clipped by 2 bases and J by 4 bases; unmatched bases: 10. Germline V lookup: CDR1 SNHLY, CDR2 FYNNEI. The CDR3 runs 17 residues. The CDR3 DNA follows: TGTGCCAGCAGTGAAAGAGTAGCGGGGCACCGAAAAAACATTCAGTACTTC. Protein product: CASSERVAGHRKNIQYF.

The chain recombines TRBV10-1 with TRBJ2-7; D unresolved. CDR1 and CDR2 from the germline V gene are WNHNN and SYGVQD (reference sequence). V shed 6 bases and J shed 5 bases, with 14 bases lying between them. The CDR3 runs 13 residues. CDR3 in amino acids: CASSFGVFHEQYF. CDR3 DNA: TGCGCCAGCAGCTTTGGGGTTTTCCACGAGCAGTACTTC.

The chain joins TRBV5-6 to TRBJ2-4, with D unresolved. Trimming took 0 bases from V and 0 from J, leaving 10 bases between them. In germline, CDR1 is SGHDT, CDR2 YYEEEE. The CDR3 is 16 amino acids. Here the CDR3 reads CASSLGPPIAKNIQYF. In DNA form, the CDR3 reads TGTGCCAGCAGCTTGGGTCCTCCAATAGCCAAAAACATTCAGTACTTC.

The genes are TRBV4-1 and TRBJ2-7, with a weak D call TRBD2 (7 bases). CDR1 is MGHRA and CDR2 is YSYEKL in the germline V gene. The CDR3 loop spans 15 amino acids. Deletions cut 4 bases from V and 2 bases from J, with 15 bases between. The DNA for the CDR3 is TGCGCCAGCAGCCCGGGGAGGGGGGTAACCTACGAGCAGTACTTC. Amino acid sequence: CASSPGRGVTYEQYF.

The chain joins TRBV9 to TRBJ2-7; 7 nucleotides line up with TRBD2. The ends lost 0 bases at V and 5 bases at J; junction bases unmatched: 8. Looked up from germline, CDR1 is SGDLS and CDR2 is YYNGEE. The CDR3 is 15 residues long. As DNA, the CDR3 is TGTGCCAGCAGCGTAGGAGGCGGGAGTGTCCACGAGCAGTACTTC. It specifies CASSVGGGSVHEQYF.

The gene calls are TRBV5-4 and TRBJ2-1, with D perhaps TRBD1 (6 bases). The CDR3 runs to 14 residues. Germline V gene lookup returns CDR1 SGHNT and CDR2 YYREEE (reference sequence). Trimming stripped 2 bases from V and 4 bases from J, with 10 bases between. The DNA for the CDR3 is TGTGCCAGCAGCTTAGGACAGCTGTACAATGAGCAGTTCTTC. Its protein product is CASSLGQLYNEQFF.

V is TRBV21-1 and J is TRBJ2-7; TRBD2 was called by the table and not checked on the DNA. TRBV21-1 counts as a pseudogene. The CDR3 length is 18 residues. The DNA of the CDR3 is TGTGCCAGCAGCAAAGTCAACAAATCTAGCGGGAGTGTCCACGAGCAGTACTTC. Translating gives CASSKVNKSSGSVHEQYF.